The 16 T cell receptor beta chains listed next were all sequenced from one sample in a study of shared clonotypes between healthy human individuals. CD8 cells regarded as naive lacked CD45RO, were positively chosen for CCR7, and omitted terminally differentiated effector memory CD45RA+ cells. Profiled with immunoSEQ multiplex PCR; TCRdb holds only in-frame clones, not every one. The data contain more than 2 million clones, about 95% of them seen just once; the ten biggest clones take up about 1.1%. Sequencing was performed on naive CD8+ T cells sorted from blood. These TCRs come from a man younger than 35 in good health.

Remarks on this clone: Different DNA sequences within this sample yield the same CDR3. This rearrangement joins TRBV7-6 to TRBJ2-7; 10 bases align to TRBD1. CDR3 size: 14 residues. Germline trimming cut 6 bases from V and 4 bases from J; bases unmatched to any gene: 6. Germline lookup yields CDR1 SGHVS and CDR2 FNYEAQ. The DNA of the CDR3 is TGTGCCAGCAGTCTTCGGGACAGGGGTTACGAGCAGTACTTC. It codes for CASSLRDRGYEQYF.

V and J are TRBV14 and TRBJ2-1; 8 nucleotides agree with TRBD2. The V and J ends lost 3 bases and 8 bases, in that order; junction bases with no gene match: 12. The germline gives CDR1 SGHDN, CDR2 FVKESK. The CDR3 has 16 amino acids. CDR3 in DNA: TGTGCCAGCAGCCACGGCGCGGGAGGAATTCGGGATGAGCAGTTCTTC. It specifies CASSHGAGGIRDEQFF.

The V and J genes are TRBV6-5 and TRBJ2-1; weak D call: TRBD2 (7 bases). Germline-derived CDR1 and CDR2 are MNHEY and SVGAGI. This CDR3 spans 11 amino acids. V was shortened by 10 bases and J by 8 bases, with 12 bases between the two germline ends. The CDR3 coding sequence is TGTGCCACCGGGGGGCCCGATGAGCAGTTCTTC. This gives the protein CATGGPDEQFF.

The chain is built from TRBV6-5 and TRBJ2-7; unclear D gene. Per the germline V gene, CDR1 is MNHEY and CDR2 is SVGAGI. CDR3 length: 11 residues. Trimming stripped 8 bases from V and 2 bases from J, with 7 bases between. CDR3 DNA sequence: TGTGCCAGCGGACCCGCCTACGAGCAGTACTTC. As protein: CASGPAYEQYF.

The rearrangement uses TRBV6-5 and TRBJ2-7, with 8 bases that match TRBD1. Germline CDR1 and CDR2: MNHEY and SVGAGI. The J segment lost 13 bases and the V segment lost 2 bases, leaving 7 bases of the junction unmatched. The CDR3 is made up of 12 amino acids. The CDR3 region is CASSYTGQDTYF. CDR3 bases: TGTGCCAGCAGTTACACGGGACAGGACACCTACTTC.

This chain uses TRBV13 with TRBJ1-1; D may be TRBD1 (5 bases). In germline, CDR1 is PRHDT, CDR2 FYEKMQ (reference sequence). Trimming left V 7 bases short and J 8 bases short, with 20 bases between. The CDR3 extends over 14 amino acids. The DNA for the CDR3 is TGTGCCAGCACCATGAGGGATAGCTGGGGCGAAGCTTTCTTT. As protein: CASTMRDSWGEAFF.

In its sample, this clone was seen once. The J gene is TRBJ2-5, the V gene TRBV6-1; no clear D. V lost 6 bases and J lost 3, with 11 bases in between. Germline-derived CDR1 and CDR2 are MNHNS and SASEGT. The CDR3 consists of 13 residues. CDR3: CASSYDEEETQYF. In nucleotides, the CDR3 is TGTGCCAGCAGCTATGACGAGGAAGAGACCCAGTACTTC.

The chain carries TRBV2 and TRBJ1-1; no firm D call. Germline V lookup: CDR1 SNHLY, CDR2 FYNNEI. Trimming removed 2 bases at V and 4 bases at J, with 14 bases between. The CDR3 covers 15 residues. The CDR3 sequence: CASSEFTASFTEAFF. DNA of the CDR3: TGTGCCAGCAGTGAATTTACGGCGAGCTTCACTGAAGCTTTCTTT.

The chain recombines TRBV5-1 with TRBJ2-7; D unclear. The V end lost 7 bases, the J end lost 2 bases, and 16 bases lay between the germline ends. CDR1 is SGHRS and CDR2 is YFSETQ in the germline V gene. The CDR3 sequence is 14 residues long. The chain's CDR3 is CASGGPSSPYEQYF. The CDR3 DNA reads as TGCGCCAGCGGCGGCCCTTCTTCCCCCTACGAGCAGTACTTC.

This chain joins TRBV7-9 and TRBJ2-2; 13 nucleotides align to TRBD2. Germline CDR1 reads SEHNR; CDR2 reads FQNEAQ (reference sequence). This CDR3 has 15 residues. Trimming cost V 7 bases and J 6 bases; bases outside gene matches: 5. Here the CDR3 reads CASTGLAGVPGELFF. CDR3 DNA: TGTGCCAGCACCGGACTAGCGGGAGTCCCCGGGGAGCTGTTTTTT.

In its sample, this clone was seen a few times. The V gene is TRBV27, the J gene TRBJ1-6, with D perhaps TRBD1 (5 bases). V was pared by 3 bases and J by 14 bases, with 8 bases between. Germline CDR1 is MNHEY and CDR2 is SMNVEV (reference sequence). CDR3 size: 11 residues. The CDR3 reads CASSFGATLHF. As DNA, the CDR3 is TGTGCCAGCAGTTTTGGGGCAACCCTCCACTTT.

J is TRBJ2-1 and V is TRBV5-1; no definite D call. V lost 4 bases and J 8 bases, leaving 16 bases between the germline ends. The length of the CDR3 is 14 residues. The germline gives CDR1 SGHRS, CDR2 YFSETQ. The DNA for the CDR3 is TGCGCCAGCAGCCCGGAACCCTGGGCAGATGAGCAGTTCTTC. It specifies CASSPEPWADEQFF.

This chain connects TRBV5-1 to TRBJ2-7, with D uncertain. Germline loops: CDR1 SGHRS, CDR2 YFSETQ. V was pared by 3 bases and J by 5 bases, with 18 bases between. The CDR3 is 15 residues long. DNA of the CDR3: TGCGCCAGCAGCTCACTCGAAGGGCGACTCAACGAGCAGTACTTC. Residues: CASSSLEGRLNEQYF.

The chain combines TRBV5-5 with TRBJ1-1, with unresolved D. CDR1 is SGHKS and CDR2 is YYEKEE in the germline V gene (reference sequence). The CDR3 extends over 13 amino acids. V gave up 0 bases and J gave up 5 bases, with 8 bases separating them. The DNA of the CDR3 is TGTGCCAGCAGCTTGGGGACCGGGACTGAAGCTTTCTTT. Translated, it gives CASSLGTGTEAFF.

The J gene is TRBJ2-3, the V gene TRBV30, with 8 nucleotides matching TRBD2. This CDR3 region has 14 residues. After removal of 5 bases from V and 0 bases from J, the junction contained 4 bases not matched to a gene. The V gene's germline CDR1 is GTSNPN and CDR2 SVGIG (reference sequence). Here the CDR3 reads CAWGSGTSTDTQYF. CDR3 sequence (DNA): TGTGCCTGGGGTAGCGGGACGAGCACAGATACGCAGTATTTT.

This rearrangement joins TRBV9 to TRBJ2-2; TRBD1 is a possible D gene (5 bases). Germline CDR1 SGDLS, CDR2 YYNGEE. V gave up 4 bases and J gave up 6 bases, with 7 bases separating them. The CDR3 has 12 amino acids. CDR3 DNA: TGTGCCAGCAGCCCAGGGCCCGGGGAGCTGTTTTTT. Translated, it gives CASSPGPGELFF.